Detailed here is one T cell receptor (beta chain). Its specificity is not known. The CDR3 consists of 15 residues. V was clipped by 3 bases and J by 5 bases; unmatched bases: 6. TCRdb reprocessed the 5' RACE reads via MiXCR and lists one record per CDR3 protein. The data show 270,000 or so distinct CDR3 sequences, 18% seen once. This entry belongs to a study of CD8 T cells in ankylosing spondylitis. Study-wide findings and caveats: A TCR beta motif made of roughly eight highly homologous variants seemed typical of ankylosing spondylitis blood. Those disease-linked clones were CD8+; they were also relatively rare in peripheral blood. Past studies reported some motif variants in reactive arthritis synovial fluid and blood.

The sequenced sample consisted of blood, either unsorted or a sorted T cell fraction (not recorded which). This clonotype was obtained from a male donor with ankylosing spondylitis or in good health (not recorded which). This chain uses TRBV12-3 or TRBV12-4 with TRBJ2-5, with 10 bases matching TRBD2. The CDR3 region has the DNA TGTGCCAGCAGTTTGAGCGGGAGGGCCTTGGAGACCCAGTACTTC. Encoded protein: CASSLSGRALETQYF.